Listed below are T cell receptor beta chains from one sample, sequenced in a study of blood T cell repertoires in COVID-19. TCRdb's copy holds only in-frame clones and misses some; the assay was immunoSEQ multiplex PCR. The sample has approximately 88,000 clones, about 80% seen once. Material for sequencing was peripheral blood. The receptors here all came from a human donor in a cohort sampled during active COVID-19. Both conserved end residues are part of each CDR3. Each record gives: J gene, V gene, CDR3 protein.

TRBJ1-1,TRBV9,CASSGQVGNTEAFF
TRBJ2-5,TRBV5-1,CASSLILAGLETQYF
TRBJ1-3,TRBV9,CASSVELQGTGNTIYF
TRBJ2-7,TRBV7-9,CAEITPYEQYF
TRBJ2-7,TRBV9,CASSVKREGSYEQYF
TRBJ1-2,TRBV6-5,CASSYQRERGYTF
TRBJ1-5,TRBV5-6,CASSLTGGRSQHF
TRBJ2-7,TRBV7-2,CASSLVPTKISYEQYF
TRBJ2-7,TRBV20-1,CSASQGLLNGYEQYF
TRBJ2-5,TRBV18,CASSPRRGPEETQYF
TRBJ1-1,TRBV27,CASSLSWGVTEAFF
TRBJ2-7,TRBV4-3,CASSQDSRYEQYF
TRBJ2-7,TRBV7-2,CASSSKAGLKYEQYF
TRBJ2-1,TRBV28,CASSKRSSGRNEQFF
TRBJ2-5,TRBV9,CASSVASADGTQYF
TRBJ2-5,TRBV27,CASSLEGEETQYF
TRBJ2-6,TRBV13,CASSPPQGIRAGANVLTF
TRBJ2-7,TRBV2,CASSEAPNSFDEQYF
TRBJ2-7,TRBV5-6,CASSLGAGTGTYEQYF
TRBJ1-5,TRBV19,CASTLRGRGQPQHF
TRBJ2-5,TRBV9,CASSVLGQGLETQYF
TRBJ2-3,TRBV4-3,CASSPSGGGTDTQYF
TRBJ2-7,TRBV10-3,CAISESPGQGYEQYF
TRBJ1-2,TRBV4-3,CASSQALGDDYGYTF
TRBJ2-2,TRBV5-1,CASRVRTDTGELFF
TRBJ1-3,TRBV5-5,CASSLWMQGGTAGNTIYF
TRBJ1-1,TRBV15,CATSIPVNTEAFF
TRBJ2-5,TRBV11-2,CASSDKRERETQYF
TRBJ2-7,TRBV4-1,CASSPTGQGAYEQYF
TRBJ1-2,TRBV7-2,CASSLDVGYRAGGYTF
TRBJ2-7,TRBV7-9,CASSLRTGARSEQYF
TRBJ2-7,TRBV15,CATSREGTRGSYEQYF
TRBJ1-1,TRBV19,CASSMARGRGNTEAFF
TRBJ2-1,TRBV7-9,CASSLRVAGGNEQFF
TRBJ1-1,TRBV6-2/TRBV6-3,CASSPDREAFF
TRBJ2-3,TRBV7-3,CASSPGLGGADTQYF
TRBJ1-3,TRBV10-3,CAISESSTNTIYF
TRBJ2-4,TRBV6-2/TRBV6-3,CASSDGQGSKNIQYF
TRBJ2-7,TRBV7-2,CASSLAPGGDYEQYF
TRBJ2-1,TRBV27,CASSLGPPGLVINEQFF
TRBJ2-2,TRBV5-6,CASSLGRTGWTGELFF
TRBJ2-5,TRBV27,CASSLQGLSETQYF
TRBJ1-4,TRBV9,CASSGGTGREKLFF
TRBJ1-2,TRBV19,CASRLETYSSGYTF
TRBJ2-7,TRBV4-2,CASSQDQIRGGQYF
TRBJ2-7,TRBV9,CASSVSTGVGYEQYF
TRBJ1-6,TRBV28,CASSFGTGRSPLHF
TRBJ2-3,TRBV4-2,CASSEGLTTDTQYF
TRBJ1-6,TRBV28,CASSFEEGRIDSPLHF
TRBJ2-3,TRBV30,CAWSVFGRGATTDTQYF
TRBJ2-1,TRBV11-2,CASSLVAGEVNEQFF
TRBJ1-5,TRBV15,CATSRSGVINQPQHF
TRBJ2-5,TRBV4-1,CASSQDQASGSRRKETQYF